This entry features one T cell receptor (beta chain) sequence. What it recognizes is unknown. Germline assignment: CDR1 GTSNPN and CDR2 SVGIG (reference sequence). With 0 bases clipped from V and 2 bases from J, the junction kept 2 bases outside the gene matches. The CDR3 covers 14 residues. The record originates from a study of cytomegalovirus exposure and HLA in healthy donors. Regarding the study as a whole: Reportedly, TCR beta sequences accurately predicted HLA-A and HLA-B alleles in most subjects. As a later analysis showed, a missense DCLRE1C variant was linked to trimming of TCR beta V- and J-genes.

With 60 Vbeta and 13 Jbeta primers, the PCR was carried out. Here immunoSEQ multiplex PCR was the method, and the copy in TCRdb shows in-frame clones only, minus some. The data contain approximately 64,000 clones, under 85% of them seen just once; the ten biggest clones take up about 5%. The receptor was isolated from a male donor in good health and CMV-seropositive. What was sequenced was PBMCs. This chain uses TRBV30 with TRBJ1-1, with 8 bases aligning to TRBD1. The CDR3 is CAWSVDRGNTEAFF. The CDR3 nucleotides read TGTGCCTGGAGTGTCGACAGGGGCAACACTGAAGCTTTCTTT.